What follows is one TCR beta chain and its context. These data belong to a study of blood T cells in healthy people across ages. Combining a sample-barcoded 5' primer with a J-beta primer mix, a second PCR ran for about 7 to 12 cycles. MiXCR, run by TCRdb on the 5' RACE reads, gives a single entry per CDR3 protein. The sample contains about 1 million distinct CDR3 sequences, over 35% of which appear only once. V lost 4 bases and J lost 2, with 10 bases in between. Germline values: CDR1 DFQATT, CDR2 SNEGSKA (reference sequence). The CDR3 covers 13 residues. What was sequenced was blood. The clonotype originates from an older woman in good health. The chain couples TRBV20-1 to TRBJ2-3; D unresolved. In nucleotides, the CDR3 is TGCAGTGCTACAAGTCCGGTCACAGATACGCAGTATTTT. It is translated as CSATSPVTDTQYF.